These 13 T cell receptor beta chains were sequenced from one sample in a study of radiotherapy plus CTLA-4 blockade in lung cancer. TCRdb keeps only in-frame clones here, not all; method: immunoSEQ multiplex PCR. The profile shows 100,000 to 150,000 clones, about 83% of them singletons. The material sequenced was peripheral blood, taken from a patient treated with radiotherapy plus ipilimumab. Receptors originate from a human donor with non-small cell lung cancer who had a partial response to radiotherapy plus ipilimumab.

This chain uses TRBV6-5 with TRBJ2-7; D is perhaps TRBD1 or TRBD2 (6 bases each). The CDR3 has 14 amino acids. Germline values: CDR1 MNHEY, CDR2 SVGAGI. V was cut by 2 bases and J by 7 bases, with 15 bases left in between. CDR3: CASSYEPGAGEQYV. In DNA, the CDR3 is TGTGCCAGCAGTTACGAGCCGGGGGCGGGAGAGCAGTACGTC.

This chain connects TRBV4-1 to TRBJ2-2; TRBD1 matches 8 bases. The CDR3 spans 16 residues. Germline V gives CDR1 MGHRA, CDR2 YSYEKL. V shed 1 base, J shed 2 bases, and the junction held 3 bases outside the gene matches. The CDR3 region is CASSQGDRINTGELFF. The CDR3 DNA sequence: TGCGCCAGCAGCCAAGGGGACAGGATCAACACCGGGGAGCTGTTTTTT.

A single count supports this clone. V is TRBV10-1 and J is TRBJ2-2; the D gene is possibly TRBD2 (5 bases). V was cut by 6 bases and J by 6 bases, with 11 bases left in between. This CDR3 is built from 13 residues. Per the germline V gene, CDR1 is WNHNN and CDR2 is SYGVQD (reference sequence). The CDR3 reads CASRGSAAGELFF. The CDR3 DNA sequence: TGCGCCAGCAGAGGGAGCGCGGCCGGGGAGCTGTTTTTT.

This clone was seen just once. This sequence joins TRBV5-5 and TRBJ2-3; D is unresolved. V was clipped by 3 bases and J by 0 bases, with 11 bases between them. The V gene's germline CDR1 is SGHKS and CDR2 YYEKEE (reference sequence). This CDR3 has 15 amino acids. The CDR3, as DNA: TGTGCCAGCAGCTCATTGACTGGGAGCACAGATACGCAGTATTTT. Protein: CASSSLTGSTDTQYF.

The rearrangement joins TRBV29-1 to TRBJ2-2, with D tentatively TRBD2 (5 bases). The V and J ends lost 7 bases and 4 bases respectively, with 16 bases between them. In germline, CDR1 is SQVTM, CDR2 ANQGSEA. This CDR3 comprises 14 residues. CDR3 DNA: TGCAGCGCTATGAAGGTCGGAGGCACCGGGGAGCTGTTTTTT. It specifies CSAMKVGGTGELFF.

The J gene is TRBJ2-3, the V gene TRBV19, with TRBD2 identical over 10 bases. Germline trimming cut 3 bases from V and 4 bases from J; bases unmatched to any gene: 19. The CDR3 runs 20 residues. Germline lookup yields CDR1 LNHDA and CDR2 SQIVND (reference sequence). This CDR3 reads CASSIKGGSASGRGSDTQYF. Written as DNA, the CDR3 is TGTGCCAGTAGTATTAAGGGTGGATCAGCTAGCGGGAGAGGTTCAGATACGCAGTATTTT.

The gene calls are TRBV4-1 and TRBJ2-5; TRBD2 aligns across 11 bases. CDR3 size: 16 residues. The germline V gene has CDR1 MGHRA and CDR2 YSYEKL. The ends lost 2 bases at V and 5 bases at J; junction bases unmatched: 7. CDR3 DNA: TGCGCCAGCAGCCAAAATAGCGGGAGGGCCCGGGAGACCCAGTACTTC. Translated: CASSQNSGRARETQYF.

The rearrangement joins TRBV11-1 to TRBJ2-1, with D hard to call. This CDR3 comprises 12 residues. Germline V CDR1 and CDR2: SGHAT, FQDESV (reference sequence). V was trimmed by 7 bases and J by 0 bases, leaving 4 bases between them. CDR3 residues: CASTSSYNEQFF. The DNA for the CDR3 is TGTGCCAGCACGAGCTCCTACAATGAGCAGTTCTTC.

The V gene is TRBV28, the J gene TRBJ1-2; no firm D call. The CDR3 spans 14 residues. The V end was cut by 2 bases, the J end by 3 bases, with 10 bases between. The V gene's germline CDR1 is MDHEN and CDR2 SYDVKM. This CDR3 reads CASSLSARYYGYTF. The CDR3, as DNA: TGTGCCAGCAGTTTAAGCGCCCGGTACTATGGCTACACCTTC.

V is TRBV6-1 and J is TRBJ2-1; the D is unclear. CDR1 MNHNS and CDR2 SASEGT come from the germline V gene. CDR3 length: 15 amino acids. Trimming removed 8 bases at V and 2 bases at J, with 16 bases between. CDR3 nucleotides: TGTGCCAGCCCCGTGGGCCCAAACCCCTACAATGAGCAGTTCTTC. Residues: CASPVGPNPYNEQFF.

This chain uses TRBV6-6 with TRBJ2-2; TRBD1 matches 8 bases. Germline trimming cut 6 bases from V and 1 base from J; bases unmatched to any gene: 7. The germline CDR1 and CDR2 sequences are MNHNY and SVGAGI (reference sequence). The CDR3 has 16 amino acids. The CDR3 here is CASRDRDRRNTGELFF. Here the CDR3 DNA reads TGTGCCAGCAGAGACCGGGACAGGAGGAACACCGGGGAGCTGTTTTTT.

This clone has just a few counts. The V gene is TRBV19, the J gene TRBJ1-2, with D uncertain. Trimming took off 6 bases at V and 8 bases at J, with 16 bases between the two ends. The CDR3 length is 13 residues. Germline lookup yields CDR1 LNHDA and CDR2 SQIVND (reference sequence). DNA of the CDR3: TGTGCCAGTAGAGGATACGGGATCCAAGGCTACACCTTC. As protein: CASRGYGIQGYTF.

The chain employs TRBV7-2 and TRBJ1-1; D remains unclear. The CDR3 extends over 13 amino acids. The germline V and J ends were trimmed by 3 bases and 1 base, with 6 bases remaining between them. Looked up from germline, CDR1 is SGHTA and CDR2 is FQGNSA. The CDR3 sequence: CASSFPGNTEAFF. CDR3 DNA sequence: TGTGCCAGCAGCTTCCCGGGGAACACTGAAGCTTTCTTT.